One sample yielded the 14 T cell receptor beta chains listed below, sequenced in a study of OX40 agonist ivuxolimab in advanced cancers. Produced via immunoSEQ multiplex PCR; TCRdb's table is partial and in-frame only. The sample includes 58,000 or so clones, 80% to 90% seen only once; the top ten take around 11%. The material was CD4+ or CD8+ T cells sorted from blood, obtained in a trial of the OX40 agonist ivuxolimab. Every receptor here comes from an adult with an advanced solid tumor such as melanoma, head and neck, liver or kidney cancer.

This clone showed up just a few times. V is TRBV27 and J is TRBJ2-1, with 7 bases aligning to TRBD2. The trim removed 5 bases at V and 3 bases at J, leaving 10 bases unmatched. This CDR3 is 16 amino acids long. Germline loops: CDR1 MNHEY, CDR2 SMNVEV (reference sequence). CDR3 protein: CASSPIAGRLYNEQFF. The CDR3 DNA is TGTGCCAGCAGTCCCATAGCGGGCCGGCTCTACAATGAGCAGTTCTTC.

This clone has just a few counts. The chain carries TRBV30 and TRBJ1-1; 9 bases match TRBD1. V trimming: 3 bases; J trimming: 3 bases; junction bases outside the gene matches: 2. Germline loops: CDR1 GTSNPN, CDR2 SVGIG (reference sequence). The CDR3 length is 13 residues. CDR3 bases: TGTGCCTGGAGCTGGGACAGGGACACTGAAGCTTTCTTT. It yields the protein CAWSWDRDTEAFF.

This clone showed up just once. The gene calls are TRBV6-1 and TRBJ1-1, with 7 bases lining up with TRBD1. J gave up 7 bases and V 7 bases, and 6 bases lay outside the gene matches. CDR1 is MNHNS, CDR2 SASEGT, per germline. The CDR3 has 12 amino acids. CDR3 loop: CASILRQGEAFF. In DNA, the CDR3 is TGTGCCAGCATTTTACGACAGGGTGAAGCTTTCTTT.

V and J are TRBV25-1 and TRBJ2-7; D may be TRBD1 or TRBD2 (6 bases each). Germline V lookup: CDR1 MGHDK, CDR2 SYGVNS. This CDR3 spans 14 amino acids. Trimming cost V 4 bases and J 3 bases, with 13 bases left between them. The CDR3 DNA sequence: TGTGCCAGCAGTGGGGGGGCCTATAGCTACGAGCAGTACTTC. Translating gives CASSGGAYSYEQYF.

The rearrangement links TRBV7-9 to TRBJ2-1, with 8 bases matching TRBD1. This CDR3 region has 16 residues. The germline CDR1 and CDR2 sequences are SEHNR and FQNEAQ (reference sequence). J gave up 6 bases and V 2 bases, and 9 bases lay outside the gene matches. In DNA form, the CDR3 reads TGTGCCAGCAGCTTAACGCAAGGACAGGGCCGCAATGAGCAGTTCTTC. The encoded protein is CASSLTQGQGRNEQFF.

This chain links TRBV15 with TRBJ2-3; maybe TRBD1 (5 bases). This CDR3 has 16 residues. Germline V lookup: CDR1 LNHNV, CDR2 YYDKDF (reference sequence). V dropped 5 bases and J dropped 0 bases, with 15 bases sitting between them. CDR3 sequence (DNA): TGTGCCACCAGCCTAAGACAGTTTTCTAGCACAGATACGCAGTATTTT. Encoded protein: CATSLRQFSSTDTQYF. Complete variable domain (other parts from reference TRBV15 and TRBJ2-3): DAMVIQNPRYQVTQFGKPVTLSCSQTLNHNVMYWYQQKSSQAPKLLFHYYDKDFNNEADTPDNFQSRRPNTSFCFLDIRSPGLGDTAMYLCATSLRQFSSTDTQYFGPGTRLTVL.

V gene TRBV7-6 combines with J gene TRBJ2-7, with D possibly TRBD2 on 6 matching bases. Germline CDR1 reads SGHVS; CDR2 reads FNYEAQ. This CDR3 is 15 amino acids long. With 5 bases removed from V and 2 bases from J, the gap between germline ends came to 16 bases. The CDR3 loop reads CASSPLGGFPYEQYF. CDR3 DNA: TGTGCCAGCAGCCCCCTCGGGGGTTTTCCCTACGAGCAGTACTTC. The full variable domain, rest sourced from reference TRBV7-6 and TRBJ2-7, is GAGVSQSPRYKVTKRGQDVALRCDPISGHVSLYWYRQALGQGPEFLTYFNYEAQQDKSGLPNDRFSAERPEGSISTLTIQRTEQRDSAMYRCASSPLGGFPYEQYFGPGTRLTVT.

The chain is built from TRBV11-2 and TRBJ2-7; no clear D. The CDR3 covers 16 residues. Between the trimmed V and J ends, which lost 4 bases and 2 bases, there was a span of 18 bases. Germline values: CDR1 SGHAT, CDR2 FQNNGV. The CDR3 protein is CASSSPDGFTPYEQYF. DNA of the CDR3: TGTGCCAGCAGCTCCCCGGACGGTTTTACCCCCTACGAGCAGTACTTC. Using reference TRBV11-2 and TRBJ2-7 for the parts outside the CDR3, the full variable domain is EAGVAQSPRYKIIEKRQSVAFWCNPISGHATLYWYQQILGQGPKLLIQFQNNGVVDDSQLPKDRFSAERLKGVDSTLKIQPAKLEDSAVYLCASSSPDGFTPYEQYFGPGTRLTVT.

The V call is TRBV29-1, the J call TRBJ2-7, with a tentative D call TRBD2 (6 bases). The germline V and J ends were trimmed by 4 bases and 6 bases, with 10 bases remaining between them. Germline V CDR1 and CDR2: SQVTM, ANQGSEA. The CDR3 loop spans 11 amino acids. The DNA for the CDR3 is TGCAGCGTTGGGCAGGGAGGCGAGCAGTACTTC. Its protein product is CSVGQGGEQYF.

The chain couples TRBV19 to TRBJ1-4, with D perhaps TRBD1 (6 bases). Per germline, CDR1 LNHDA and CDR2 SQIVND (reference sequence). V lost 5 bases and J lost 2, with 9 bases in between. The CDR3 has 14 amino acids. CDR3 nucleotide sequence: TGTGCCAGTAGTTTGGGGGGCACTAATGAAAAACTGTTTTTT. It translates to CASSLGGTNEKLFF.

The CDR3 sequence: CASSMETGELFF. DNA for the CDR3: TGTGCCAGCAGCATGGAGACCGGGGAGCTGTTTTTT. This chain connects TRBV27 to TRBJ2-2; no firm D call. V was pared by 6 bases and J by 5 bases, with 7 bases between. This CDR3 comprises 12 residues. Germline V gene data show CDR1 as MNHEY and CDR2 as SMNVEV (reference sequence).

The chain joins TRBV7-9 to TRBJ1-1; a weak D match, TRBD1 (5 bases). Per the germline V gene, CDR1 is SEHNR and CDR2 is FQNEAQ (reference sequence). V dropped 8 bases and J dropped 5 bases, with 21 bases sitting between them. This CDR3 comprises 15 residues. The chain's CDR3 is CASDSSRGVSTEAFF. CDR3 in DNA: TGTGCCAGCGATTCATCACGGGGGGTTTCGACTGAAGCTTTCTTT. Full variable domain (rest looked up from reference TRBV7-9 and TRBJ1-1): DTGVSQNPRHKITKRGQNVTFRCDPISEHNRLYWYRQTLGQGPEFLTYFQNEAQLEKSRLLSDRFSAERPKGSFSTLEIQRTEQGDSAMYLCASDSSRGVSTEAFFGQGTRLTVV.

This clone was seen only a few times. V usage is TRBV14 and J usage is TRBJ1-2; D remains unclear. This CDR3 comprises 14 residues. Trimming shortened V by 1 base and J by 5 bases, and 11 bases separated the two germline ends. Looked up from germline, CDR1 is SGHDN and CDR2 is FVKESK. The CDR3, as DNA: TGTGCCAGCAGCCAAGTGGGAGGCCCTTATGGCTACACCTTC. Protein sequence: CASSQVGGPYGYTF.

V is TRBV6-6 and J is TRBJ2-1, with D perhaps TRBD1 (7 bases). CDR3 length: 16 residues. CDR1 is MNHNY and CDR2 is SVGAGI in the germline V gene (reference sequence). V was pared by 4 bases and J by 3 bases, with 16 bases between. The CDR3 spells CASSSRGTENYNEQFF. In DNA form, the CDR3 reads TGTGCCAGCAGTTCCCGCGGGACAGAGAACTACAATGAGCAGTTCTTC.